The 18 T cell receptor beta chains given below trace back to one sample, sequenced in a study of blood T cell repertoires in COVID-19 (dated by TCRdb to about 2020). Library prep was done by the immunoSEQ multiplex PCR assay. As stored in TCRdb, this immuneACCESS dataset retains in-frame rearrangements with V and J assigned. A fraction of the clones does not appear; measured against another copy, unresolved V genes explain less than half of the discrepancy, and the remainder lacks a known reason. The sample table records around 150,000 clones; about 88% of these occur just once. The ten biggest clones cover around 17% of the sample. Sequenced material: peripheral blood. The receptors come from a man aged 60 to 75 with active or convalescent COVID-19.

The chain joins TRBV4-1 to TRBJ2-1, with D perhaps TRBD1 (6 bases). CDR1 MGHRA and CDR2 YSYEKL come from the germline V gene. This CDR3 region has 17 residues. The V gene lost 0 bases and the J gene lost 6 bases, with 18 bases spanning the gap. CDR3 loop: CASSQEELDRPGNEQFF. DNA of the CDR3: TGCGCCAGCAGCCAAGAGGAACTCGACAGGCCAGGCAATGAGCAGTTCTTC.

This rearrangement joins TRBV7-9 to TRBJ1-5; TRBD1 aligns across 7 bases. The CDR3 has 15 amino acids. Germline assignment: CDR1 SEHNR and CDR2 FQNEAQ (reference sequence). V gave up 0 bases and J gave up 3 bases; unmatched junction bases: 2. The CDR3 protein is CASSLATGYNQPQHF. For the CDR3, the DNA is TGTGCCAGCAGCTTAGCGACAGGGTACAATCAGCCCCAGCATTTT.

The CDR3 loop is CASSAGIANTEAFF. CDR3 sequence (DNA): TGTGCCAGTAGTGCGGGAATTGCGAACACTGAAGCTTTCTTT. The chain is built from TRBV19 and TRBJ1-1; D gene uncertain. Deletions cut 5 bases from V and 1 base from J, with 11 bases between. There are 14 residues in the CDR3. The V gene's germline CDR1 is LNHDA and CDR2 SQIVND (reference sequence).

This clone appeared a single time. This chain links TRBV3-1 (or the pseudogene TRBV3-2) with TRBJ1-4, with a tentative D call TRBD1 (5 bases). CDR1 is LGHDT, CDR2 YNNKEL, per germline (reference sequence). CDR3 length equals 15 residues. Trimming cost V 1 base and J 14 bases, with 20 bases left between them. CDR3 sequence: CASSQGADTSAWLFF. The DNA of the CDR3 is TGTGCCAGCAGCCAAGGGGCGGACACGTCCGCTTGGCTGTTTTTT.

The genes are TRBV6-5 and TRBJ1-2, with 7 bases lining up with TRBD1. CDR3 length equals 15 residues. CDR1 and CDR2 (germline): MNHEY, SVGAGI. V lost 0 bases and J lost 6; bases outside the gene matches: 7. The CDR3 protein is CASSYSLGGGHGYTF. The CDR3 DNA sequence: TGTGCCAGCAGTTACTCGCTCGGAGGGGGCCATGGCTACACCTTC.

The V and J genes are TRBV6-5 and TRBJ2-3, with D perhaps TRBD2 (5 bases). V gave up 2 bases and J gave up 0 bases, with 9 bases separating them. The CDR3 sequence is 15 residues long. CDR1 MNHEY and CDR2 SVGAGI come from the germline V gene. Here the CDR3 reads CASSYGRTSTDTQYF. The CDR3 DNA sequence: TGTGCCAGCAGTTACGGACGGACTAGCACAGATACGCAGTATTTT.

The chain carries TRBV19 and TRBJ1-1; a weak D match, TRBD1 (6 bases). The V gene lost 6 bases and the J gene lost 0 bases, with 11 bases spanning the gap. The germline gives CDR1 LNHDA, CDR2 SQIVND (reference sequence). The CDR3 contains 14 residues. CDR3 amino acids: CASSLGHMNTEAFF. The CDR3 DNA reads as TGTGCCAGTAGCTTGGGACATATGAACACTGAAGCTTTCTTT.

The rearrangement joins TRBV6-5 to TRBJ1-2, with D hard to call. Trimming took 0 bases from V and 5 from J, leaving 16 bases between them. The germline V gene encodes CDR1 MNHEY and CDR2 SVGAGI. The CDR3 consists of 16 residues. The CDR3 nucleotides read TGTGCCAGCAGTTACTCGATAGACTCTGGCCCGTATGGCTACACCTTC. Its translation is CASSYSIDSGPYGYTF.

In DNA, the CDR3 is TGTGCCAGCAGCCCGGCCCAGGGGACAGGACGGTATTTT. This encodes CASSPAQGTGRYF. The chain uses TRBV7-2 and TRBJ2-3; 8 bases are a match to TRBD1. The germline V gene encodes CDR1 SGHTA and CDR2 FQGNSA. The CDR3 loop spans 13 amino acids. The ends lost 5 bases at V and 14 bases at J; junction bases unmatched: 12.

V gene TRBV7-2 combines with J gene TRBJ1-1; tentative D call: TRBD1 (5 bases). The CDR3 sequence is 13 residues long. Germline CDR1 reads SGHTA; CDR2 reads FQGNSA. Trimming cost V 7 bases and J 0 bases, with 9 bases left between them. CDR3: CASMYRMNTEAFF. CDR3 bases: TGTGCCAGCATGTACAGGATGAACACTGAAGCTTTCTTT. Full variable domain (remainder filled in from reference TRBV7-2 and TRBJ1-1): GAGVSQSPSNKVTEKGKDVELRCDPISGHTALYWYRQSLGQGLEFLIYFQGNSAPDKSGLPSDRFSAERTGGSVSTLTIQRTQQEDSAVYLCASMYRMNTEAFFGQGTRLTVV.

A remark on this clone: At one of its ends the junction is not consistent with the germline gene, which may arise from a read error. V gene TRBV11-2 combines with J gene TRBJ2-7; 7 nucleotides match TRBD1. Germline V gene sequence: CDR1 SGHAT, CDR2 FQNNGV. The CDR3 is made up of 14 amino acids. CDR3 in amino acids: CASSLARGNWKMDF. CDR3 DNA: TGTGCCAGCAGCTTAGCCAGGGGGAATTGGAAAATGGACTTC.

For the CDR3, the DNA is TGCGCCAGCAGTGTAGGGGGATATGGCTACACCTTC. This encodes CASSVGGYGYTF. The chain recombines TRBV10-2 with TRBJ1-2, with a tentative D call TRBD1 (6 bases). The CDR3 has 12 residues. Trimming cost V 4 bases and J 5 bases, with 8 bases left between them. Germline assignment: CDR1 WSHSY and CDR2 SAAADI.

This sequence joins TRBV3-1 (or the pseudogene TRBV3-2) and TRBJ2-7; TRBD2 agrees at 7 bases. Looked up from germline, CDR1 is LGHDT and CDR2 is YNNKEL (reference sequence). CDR3 length: 14 amino acids. The V and J ends lost 3 bases and 2 bases, in that order; junction bases with no gene match: 4. The CDR3 reads CASSHAAGAYEQYF. As DNA, the CDR3 is TGTGCCAGCAGCCACGCGGCGGGGGCCTACGAGCAGTACTTC.

The chain employs TRBV12-3 or TRBV12-4 and TRBJ1-2; no clear D. V lost 6 bases, J lost 7 bases, and 12 bases lay in between. This CDR3 spans 12 amino acids. CDR3 sequence: CASSRDWGGYTF. CDR3 DNA sequence: TGTGCCAGCAGCCGGGATTGGGGTGGCTACACCTTC.

The chain uses TRBV11-2 and TRBJ2-5; the D gene is possibly TRBD1 (5 bases). The CDR3 is 14 residues long. Per the germline V gene, CDR1 is SGHAT and CDR2 is FQNNGV. The V end lost 1 base, the J end lost 1 base, and 7 bases lay between the germline ends. The CDR3 protein is CASSLGQSQETQYF. CDR3 in DNA: TGTGCCAGCAGCTTAGGACAGTCCCAAGAGACCCAGTACTTC.

V is TRBV10-3 and J is TRBJ2-2; TRBD2 aligns across 7 bases. This CDR3 is built from 14 residues. Germline CDR1 ENHRY, CDR2 SYGVKD. V dropped 7 bases and J dropped 0; count of bases not matched to a gene: 2. Here the CDR3 reads CAIKRDPNTGELFF. As DNA, the CDR3 is TGTGCCATCAAGCGGGACCCGAACACCGGGGAGCTGTTTTTT.

The chain couples TRBV7-9 to TRBJ1-4, with 7 bases matching TRBD1. The CDR3 is 17 amino acids. V shed 5 bases and J 0 bases; nucleotides not matched to a gene: 9. CDR1 SEHNR and CDR2 FQNEAQ come from the germline V gene (reference sequence). CDR3 residues: CASSEQGWRATNEKLFF. In nucleotides, the CDR3 is TGTGCCAGCAGCGAACAGGGGTGGAGGGCAACTAATGAAAAACTGTTTTTT.

The chain combines TRBV7-6 with TRBJ2-1; 7 nucleotides line up with TRBD1. Germline CDR1 reads SGHVS; CDR2 reads FNYEAQ. The junction had 5 bases not matched to a gene; V was cut back by 5 bases and J by 7 bases. The CDR3 sequence is 13 residues long. The CDR3 region has the DNA TGTGCCAGCAGCACCCAGACAGGGAATGAGCAGTTCTTC. Residues: CASSTQTGNEQFF.